Below, 30 T cell receptor beta chains from the same sample are listed, as sequenced in a study of shared clonotypes between healthy human individuals. TCRdb's table, derived via immunoSEQ multiplex PCR, lists solely in-frame clones and lacks some. The table lists over 1.5 million clones, around 98% of them singletons, with roughly 0.45% in the top ten. Sequenced: naive CD4+ T cells sorted from blood. As for subset: CD45RA+ positively selected. The receptors shown here come from a man younger than 40 in good health.

The genes are TRBV28 and TRBJ2-7; 7 nucleotides align to TRBD2. The CDR3 runs 16 residues. V shed 5 bases, J shed 4 bases, and the junction held 14 bases outside the gene matches. Germline CDR1 is MDHEN and CDR2 is SYDVKM. For the CDR3, the DNA is TGTGCCAGCAGTCTCTTGGCGGGAGTTATCAGTTACGAGCAGTACTTC. Its translation is CASSLLAGVISYEQYF.

The CDR3 DNA is TGTGCCTGGAGTGTAGGGGACAGGGGGTATGATACGCAGTATTTT. Translating gives CAWSVGDRGYDTQYF. The genes are TRBV30 and TRBJ2-3; 11 bases map to TRBD1. Trimming took 0 bases from V and 6 from J; bases not matched to a gene: 5. From germline, CDR1 is GTSNPN and CDR2 SVGIG (reference sequence). The CDR3 has 15 amino acids. Complete variable domain (other parts from reference TRBV30 and TRBJ2-3): SQTIHQWPATLVQPVGSPLSLECTVEGTSNPNLYWYRQAAGRGLQLLFYSVGIGQISSEVPQNLSASRPQDRQFILSSKKLLLSDSGFYLCAWSVGDRGYDTQYFGPGTRLTVL.

This clone was recorded only once. J is TRBJ1-1 and V is TRBV5-5; D not certain. This CDR3 is 13 amino acids long. Between the trimmed V and J ends, which lost 2 bases and 6 bases, there was a span of 11 bases. Germline assignment: CDR1 SGHKS and CDR2 YYEKEE (reference sequence). The CDR3 spells CASSFGWSSEAFF. Written as DNA, the CDR3 is TGTGCCAGCAGCTTTGGTTGGTCCTCTGAAGCTTTCTTT.

The chain has TRBV18 and TRBJ2-5; TRBD2 might be the D (7 bases). Per the germline V gene, CDR1 is KGHSH and CDR2 is LQKENI. The CDR3 consists of 16 residues. The V and J ends lost 2 bases and 2 bases respectively, with 15 bases between them. Here the CDR3 reads CASSPGGAGAQETQYF. The CDR3 DNA is TGTGCCAGCTCACCAGGAGGGGCGGGGGCACAAGAGACCCAGTACTTC.

This clone was found once. J is TRBJ2-3 and V is TRBV28; D tentatively reads TRBD1 or TRBD2 (5 bases each). The V and J ends lost 1 base and 6 bases respectively, with 8 bases between them. Germline-derived CDR1 and CDR2 are MDHEN and SYDVKM. The CDR3 sequence is 13 residues long. The CDR3 reads CASSLSGRDTQYF. The CDR3 DNA reads as TGTGCCAGCAGTTTATCGGGGCGGGATACGCAGTATTTT.

The chain has TRBV15 and TRBJ1-1; possible D gene TRBD1, 5 bases. Germline V gene lookup returns CDR1 LNHNV and CDR2 YYDKDF (reference sequence). This CDR3 has 14 residues. Trimming removed 5 bases at V and 8 bases at J, with 18 bases between. CDR3 bases: TGTGCCACCAGCCGGGGGGGGAAGGGAGGAGAAGCTTTCTTT. This sequence encodes CATSRGGKGGEAFF.

The count of this clone is one. The rearrangement uses TRBV6-5 and TRBJ2-7, with 7 nucleotides matching TRBD2. The CDR3 contains 14 residues. CDR1 and CDR2 (germline): MNHEY, SVGAGI. Losses at the gene ends were 5 bases for V and 6 bases for J; bases not matched to a gene: 10. DNA of the CDR3: TGTGCCAGCAGTCGGGGGGAGTGGTCCCGCGAGCAGTACTTC. This translates into CASSRGEWSREQYF.

The J gene is TRBJ2-2, the V gene TRBV5-1, with D possibly being TRBD2 (5 bases). V lost 2 bases and J 8 bases, leaving 13 bases between the germline ends. This CDR3 contains 14 residues. Germline CDR1 is SGHRS and CDR2 is YFSETQ. CDR3 in DNA: TGCGCCAGCAGCTTTCGAGGGTTAGAGGGGGAGCTGTTTTTT. Translation gives CASSFRGLEGELFF.

This clone was recorded only once. The same CDR3 also results from other DNA sequences found in this sample. The chain links TRBV9 to TRBJ2-7; 7 nucleotides match TRBD2. The V gene end was trimmed by 0 bases and the J gene end by 6 bases; junction bases not matched to a gene: 3. CDR3 length: 13 amino acids. Germline CDR1 reads SGDLS; CDR2 reads YYNGEE. CDR3 in DNA: TGTGCCAGCAGCGTAGTGGGGGGGTCCGAGCAGTACTTC. It is translated as CASSVVGGSEQYF.

The chain carries TRBV7-2 and TRBJ2-1; TRBD2 agrees at 8 bases. Germline lookup yields CDR1 SGHTA and CDR2 FQGNSA. With V trimmed by 5 bases and J by 10 bases, 10 bases remained unmatched. The CDR3 consists of 14 residues. In DNA form, the CDR3 reads TGTGCCAGCAGCGGCGGGAGGATCCTCAGAGAGCAGTTCTTC. Protein sequence: CASSGGRILREQFF.

This chain links TRBV2 with TRBJ2-5, with TRBD1 matching over 7 bases. Germline CDR1 SNHLY, CDR2 FYNNEI. This CDR3 spans 13 amino acids. V was pared by 5 bases and J by 2 bases, with 2 bases of the junction left unmatched. This chain's CDR3 is CASSPGQQETQYF. DNA of the CDR3: TGTGCCAGCAGTCCGGGACAGCAAGAGACCCAGTACTTC.

This clone showed up just a few times. The gene calls are TRBV4-1 and TRBJ1-5; 10 bases match TRBD1. Germline lookup yields CDR1 MGHRA and CDR2 YSYEKL. With V trimmed by 4 bases and J by 2 bases, 2 bases remained unmatched. The CDR3 is 15 residues long. This CDR3 is CASSPGTGGNQPQHF. The CDR3 coding sequence is TGCGCCAGCAGCCCTGGGACAGGGGGCAATCAGCCCCAGCATTTT.

The chain uses TRBV2 and TRBJ2-7, with 7 bases lining up with TRBD1. This CDR3 comprises 13 residues. V lost 7 bases, J lost 1 base, and 4 bases stayed unmatched. Germline loops: CDR1 SNHLY, CDR2 FYNNEI. The chain's CDR3 is CASNWDRSYEQYF. CDR3 nucleotide sequence: TGTGCCAGCAATTGGGACAGATCCTACGAGCAGTACTTC.

The chain uses TRBV5-1 and TRBJ1-2; 7 nucleotides agree with TRBD1. Germline values: CDR1 SGHRS, CDR2 YFSETQ. The CDR3 covers 16 residues. Unmatched junction bases numbered 12, after V lost 3 bases and J lost 4 bases. As DNA, the CDR3 is TGCGCCAGCAGCTCTTCCGATGAGACAGGGACCTATGGCTACACCTTC. Translation gives CASSSSDETGTYGYTF. Drawing the rest from reference TRBV5-1 and TRBJ1-2, the complete variable domain is KAGVTQTPRYLIKTRGQQVTLSCSPISGHRSVSWYQQTPGQGLQFLFEYFSETQRNKGNFPGRFSGRQFSNSRSEMNVSTLELGDSALYLCASSSSDETGTYGYTFGSGTRLTVV.

V is TRBV7-6 and J is TRBJ2-1; 8 nucleotides agree with TRBD1. The CDR3 is made up of 14 amino acids. The junction had 7 bases not matched to a gene; V was cut back by 7 bases and J by 5 bases. Germline V lookup: CDR1 SGHVS, CDR2 FNYEAQ. CDR3 coding DNA: TGTGCCAGCACCCAACAGGGGGTGGACAATGAGCAGTTCTTC. Translated, it gives CASTQQGVDNEQFF. Drawing the rest from reference TRBV7-6 and TRBJ2-1, the complete variable domain is GAGVSQSPRYKVTKRGQDVALRCDPISGHVSLYWYRQALGQGPEFLTYFNYEAQQDKSGLPNDRFSAERPEGSISTLTIQRTEQRDSAMYRCASTQQGVDNEQFFGPGTRLTVL.

This sequence joins TRBV5-1 and TRBJ1-5; 10 bases line up with TRBD1. The ends lost 0 bases at V and 8 bases at J; junction bases unmatched: 8. The germline V gene encodes CDR1 SGHRS and CDR2 YFSETQ. The CDR3 is made up of 16 amino acids. The CDR3 bases are TGCGCCAGCAGCTTGGGGACAGGGGGGTCGGAGGAGCCCCAGCATTTT. Residues: CASSLGTGGSEEPQHF.

This chain joins TRBV11-1 and TRBJ1-2, with a tentative D call TRBD1 (5 bases). This CDR3 is built from 14 residues. Trimming took 5 bases from V and 2 from J, leaving 12 bases between them. Germline V gene lookup returns CDR1 SGHAT and CDR2 FQDESV (reference sequence). CDR3 in DNA: TGTGCCAGCAGCCTAAACAGGAACAACTATGGCTACACCTTC. Translated, it gives CASSLNRNNYGYTF.

The V gene is TRBV4-3, the J gene TRBJ2-1; 8 bases fit TRBD1. Germline CDR1 reads LGHNA; CDR2 reads YSLEER. V shed 4 bases and J 5 bases; nucleotides not matched to a gene: 7. The length of the CDR3 is 15 residues. The CDR3 nucleotides read TGCGCCAGCAGCCTCGGACAGGGTCTAGACAATGAGCAGTTCTTC. Residues: CASSLGQGLDNEQFF.

The genes are TRBV7-9 and TRBJ2-1; D is tentatively TRBD1 or TRBD2 (5 bases each). Trimming stripped 4 bases from V and 0 bases from J, with 16 bases between. There are 17 residues in the CDR3. Germline assignment: CDR1 SEHNR and CDR2 FQNEAQ (reference sequence). CDR3 in DNA: TGTGCCAGCAGCTCCGATTTTGGGACCTTCTCCTACAATGAGCAGTTCTTC. Translation: CASSSDFGTFSYNEQFF.

The chain has TRBV9 and TRBJ2-5; 7 bases align to TRBD2. V lost 0 bases to trimming and J lost 0 bases; unmatched junction nucleotides: 5. In germline, CDR1 is SGDLS, CDR2 YYNGEE. The CDR3 contains 16 residues. DNA for the CDR3: TGTGCCAGCAGCGTAGGCCGGACTAGAGACCAAGAGACCCAGTACTTC. It specifies CASSVGRTRDQETQYF.

The chain's CDR3 is CASSLSGSTTDTQYF. CDR3 bases: TGCGCCAGCAGCTTGTCCGGTTCCACCACAGATACGCAGTATTTT. V usage is TRBV5-1 and J usage is TRBJ2-3; D not resolved. Trimming removed 1 base at V and 2 bases at J, with 11 bases between. This CDR3 contains 15 residues. CDR1 and CDR2 from the germline V gene are SGHRS and YFSETQ.

This rearrangement joins TRBV11-2 to TRBJ2-1; the D gene is possibly TRBD2 (6 bases). Germline assignment: CDR1 SGHAT and CDR2 FQNNGV. There are 15 residues in the CDR3. Trimming cost V 5 bases and J 5 bases, with 16 bases left between them. The CDR3 sequence is CASSHRRGGNNEQFF. In DNA form, the CDR3 reads TGTGCCAGCAGCCACCGGAGGGGCGGGAACAATGAGCAGTTCTTC.

The chain couples TRBV11-1 to TRBJ2-2; TRBD2 matches at 11 bases. J gave up 1 base and V 5 bases, and 3 bases lay outside the gene matches. This CDR3 has 16 residues. Germline assignment: CDR1 SGHAT and CDR2 FQDESV (reference sequence). DNA of the CDR3: TGTGCCAGCAGCCAACTAGCGGGAGTGAACACCGGGGAGCTGTTTTTT. This gives the protein CASSQLAGVNTGELFF.

The V gene is TRBV15, the J gene TRBJ1-1; D remains unclear. This CDR3 is 13 amino acids long. The germline CDR1 and CDR2 sequences are LNHNV and YYDKDF (reference sequence). V lost 9 bases to trimming and J lost 4 bases, with 15 bases between them. The CDR3, as DNA: TGTGCCACTATGTTGCTCCGGGGCACTGAAGCTTTCTTT. It translates to CATMLLRGTEAFF.

This chain joins TRBV4-1 and TRBJ2-1; no firm D call. The V and J ends lost 1 base and 12 bases respectively, with 19 bases between them. Germline CDR1 reads MGHRA; CDR2 reads YSYEKL. CDR3 size: 15 residues. This chain's CDR3 is CASSQALMGFSGQFF. CDR3 coding DNA: TGCGCCAGCAGCCAAGCATTGATGGGCTTCAGTGGGCAGTTCTTC.

On this clone itself: The same CDR3 arises from other DNA sequences in this sample as well. This chain connects TRBV18 to TRBJ2-1; D is perhaps TRBD1 (5 bases). The CDR3 has 13 residues. Germline V gene sequence: CDR1 KGHSH, CDR2 LQKENI. The V end was cut by 0 bases, the J end by 6 bases, with 6 bases between. Here the CDR3 reads CASSPPTVNEQFF. CDR3 DNA sequence: TGTGCCAGCTCACCACCGACAGTCAATGAGCAGTTCTTC.

The CDR3 here is CASSLGVGETQYF. The CDR3 DNA sequence: TGTGCCAGCAGCTTAGGGGTCGGCGAGACCCAGTACTTC. This chain joins TRBV7-6 and TRBJ2-5, with D unresolved. This CDR3 spans 13 amino acids. V dropped 1 base and J dropped 5 bases, with 8 bases sitting between them. Germline CDR1 reads SGHVS; CDR2 reads FNYEAQ.

Only one count was recorded for this clone. This chain uses TRBV10-2 with TRBJ2-5; TRBD1 matches 8 bases. J lost 3 bases, V lost 5 bases, and 8 bases had no gene match. The CDR3 runs to 15 residues. In germline, CDR1 is WSHSY, CDR2 SAAADI. CDR3 loop: CASSPLRTGKETQYF. DNA for the CDR3: TGCGCCAGCAGTCCCCTCCGGACAGGGAAAGAGACCCAGTACTTC.

Regarding this clone: At the DNA level, this CDR3 is encoded by other sequences in the same sample as well. The rearrangement joins TRBV28 to TRBJ2-7; 7 positions agree with TRBD1. CDR1 is MDHEN and CDR2 is SYDVKM in the germline V gene. The CDR3 covers 14 residues. V lost 3 bases, J lost 1 base, and 3 bases stayed unmatched. The CDR3 nucleotides read TGTGCCAGCAGTTTCGGACAGGCTTCCTACGAGCAGTACTTC. This gives the protein CASSFGQASYEQYF.

The chain employs TRBV2 and TRBJ2-1; 8 positions match TRBD2. V lost 6 bases, J lost 4 bases, and 8 bases stayed unmatched. CDR1 is SNHLY and CDR2 is FYNNEI in the germline V gene. This CDR3 spans 15 amino acids. This chain's CDR3 is CASSYPGLGYNEQFF. The CDR3 bases are TGTGCCAGCAGCTACCCGGGACTAGGATACAATGAGCAGTTCTTC.